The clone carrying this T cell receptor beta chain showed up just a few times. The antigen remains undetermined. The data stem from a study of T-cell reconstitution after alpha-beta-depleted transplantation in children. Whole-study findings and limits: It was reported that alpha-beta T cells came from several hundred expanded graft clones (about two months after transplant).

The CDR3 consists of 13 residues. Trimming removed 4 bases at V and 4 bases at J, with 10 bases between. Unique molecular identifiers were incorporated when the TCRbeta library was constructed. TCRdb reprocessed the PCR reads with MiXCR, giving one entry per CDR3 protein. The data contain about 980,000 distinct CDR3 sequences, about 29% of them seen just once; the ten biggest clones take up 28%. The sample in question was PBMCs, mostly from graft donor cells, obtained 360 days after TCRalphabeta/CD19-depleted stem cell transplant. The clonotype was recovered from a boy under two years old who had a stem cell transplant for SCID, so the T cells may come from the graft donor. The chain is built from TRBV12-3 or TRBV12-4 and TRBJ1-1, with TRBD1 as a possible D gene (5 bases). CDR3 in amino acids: CASSSPGRTEAFF. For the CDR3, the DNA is TGTGCCAGCAGTTCTCCGGGGCGCACTGAAGCTTTCTTT.